This TCR beta chain emerged from a study of cytomegalovirus exposure and HLA in healthy donors. Across the whole study: Earlier, 150 million to 200 million T cells were analyzed, and 95 million to 140 million unique TCR beta sequences were found among them. General study results and limits: The study carried out a later analysis of TCR beta sequences. It associated some 15,000 of them with specific HLA alleles at a false discovery rate of 0.05.

The PCR was carried out with 60 Vbeta primers and 13 Jbeta primers. TCRdb keeps only in-frame clones here, not all; method: immunoSEQ multiplex PCR. Seen here are some 100,000 clones, 60% to 85% observed once, and the top ten hold roughly 4.5%. Comment on this clone: Its antigen is unidentified.

The CDR3 contains 14 residues. Germline V gene sequence: CDR1 MNHNS, CDR2 SASEGT. Trimming pared 1 base from V and 1 base from J, leaving 7 bases between. The origin of this receptor is a man in his fifties in good health and CMV-seropositive. The chain links TRBV6-1 to TRBJ1-1; unclear D gene. The sequencing input was PBMCs. The CDR3 DNA sequence: TGTGCCAGCAGTGAAGACCCAGGGAACACTGAAGCTTTCTTT. Its protein is CASSEDPGNTEAFF.